Each of the 17 T cell receptor beta chains below was sequenced from the same sample in a study of T cell responses to AZD1222 COVID-19 vaccine. Sequencing used immunoSEQ multiplex PCR; TCRdb keeps in-frame clones, though not all of them. The top ten clones hold about 3.8% of a sample with around 160,000 clones, roughly nine tenths of them seen once. The sequenced sample was peripheral blood, obtained 28 days after the second AZD1222 dose. The receptors stem from an adult who received the AZD1222 COVID-19 vaccine.

V usage is TRBV4-2 and J usage is TRBJ2-2, with 7 bases fitting TRBD1. Germline values: CDR1 LGHNA, CDR2 YNFKEQ. The CDR3 consists of 14 residues. V was clipped by 3 bases and J by 5 bases; unmatched bases: 3. The CDR3 sequence is CASSQDRWTGELFF. CDR3 coding DNA: TGTGCCAGCAGCCAGGACAGGTGGACCGGGGAGCTGTTTTTT.

The table lists this clone with a few counts. The chain joins TRBV27 to TRBJ1-4; no clear D. This CDR3 region has 11 residues. Germline V gene lookup returns CDR1 MNHEY and CDR2 SMNVEV (reference sequence). With 3 bases removed from V and 10 bases from J, the gap between germline ends came to 6 bases. The CDR3 region is CASSFSVKLFF. The CDR3 DNA is TGTGCCAGCAGTTTTTCGGTAAAACTGTTTTTT.

The V call is TRBV7-9, the J call TRBJ1-5; tentatively, D is TRBD1 (5 bases). Germline lookup yields CDR1 SEHNR and CDR2 FQNEAQ (reference sequence). The length of the CDR3 is 16 residues. V lost 0 bases, J lost 4 bases, and 13 bases lay in between. CDR3 region: CASSLAGGGGNQPQHF. CDR3 DNA: TGTGCCAGCAGCTTAGCGGGTGGCGGGGGAAATCAGCCCCAGCATTTT.

The chain uses TRBV12-3 or TRBV12-4 and TRBJ2-3; a weak D match, TRBD1 (6 bases). Trimming removed 6 bases from V and 5 bases from J, with 12 bases in between. This CDR3 has 13 amino acids. CDR3 DNA sequence: TGTGCCAGCAGCCGGACAGCCGGAGATACGCAGTATTTT. It translates to CASSRTAGDTQYF.

The J gene is TRBJ2-2, the V gene TRBV7-3; a weak D match, TRBD2 (6 bases). The CDR3 runs to 15 residues. Trimming took off 5 bases at V and 2 bases at J, with 12 bases between the two ends. Per germline, CDR1 SGHTA and CDR2 FQGTGA. The DNA of the CDR3 is TGTGCCAGCAGCCCCGGACTAACAAACACCGGGGAGCTGTTTTTT. Translation: CASSPGLTNTGELFF.

This clone appeared once. V gene TRBV28 combines with J gene TRBJ2-3; 12 nucleotides match TRBD2. V shed 6 bases and J 6 bases; nucleotides not matched to a gene: 7. This CDR3 contains 15 residues. Germline loops: CDR1 MDHEN, CDR2 SYDVKM. This chain's CDR3 is CASRRLAGVTDTQYF. CDR3 bases: TGTGCCAGCAGAAGACTAGCGGGGGTTACGGATACGCAGTATTTT.

In its sample, this clone was seen once. The chain has TRBV7-9 and TRBJ1-1; 11 bases agree with TRBD1. The CDR3 is made up of 14 amino acids. CDR1 and CDR2 (germline): SEHNR, FQNEAQ (reference sequence). V shed 4 bases, J shed 3 bases, and the junction held 1 base outside the gene matches. CDR3 region: CASSSGQGDTEAFF. For the CDR3, the DNA is TGTGCCAGCAGCTCGGGACAGGGGGACACTGAAGCTTTCTTT.

This clone was seen a handful of times. The rearrangement links TRBV7-8 to TRBJ1-2, with no clear D. The CDR3 is made up of 17 amino acids. Trimming stripped 5 bases from V and 4 bases from J, with 23 bases between. Per germline, CDR1 SGHVS and CDR2 FQNEAQ. The CDR3 DNA reads as TGTGCCAGCAGCCTTACGGCCCGGGTCGATAAGGCCTATGGCTACACCTTC. Translating gives CASSLTARVDKAYGYTF.

CDR3 sequence reads: CASSEPGTGKQETQYF. DNA of the CDR3: TGTGCCAGCAGTGAACCGGGGACAGGGAAACAAGAGACCCAGTACTTC. The chain combines TRBV6-1 with TRBJ2-5; TRBD1 aligns across 9 bases. CDR1 and CDR2 from the germline V gene are MNHNS and SASEGT. The J segment lost 2 bases and the V segment lost 2 bases, leaving 6 bases of the junction unmatched. This CDR3 region has 16 residues.

This sequence joins TRBV6-5 and TRBJ1-3; possible D gene TRBD1, 6 bases. V lost 6 bases, J lost 7 bases, and 16 bases lay in between. Looked up from germline, CDR1 is MNHEY and CDR2 is SVGAGI. This CDR3 spans 14 amino acids. CDR3 sequence reads: CASSQGGQVNTIYF. The CDR3 DNA sequence: TGTGCCAGCAGCCAAGGGGGGCAGGTCAACACCATATATTTT.

The gene calls are TRBV27 and TRBJ2-6; 10 nucleotides align to TRBD1. Germline values: CDR1 MNHEY, CDR2 SMNVEV (reference sequence). This CDR3 has 17 residues. The trim removed 7 bases at V and 0 bases at J, leaving 6 bases unmatched. The CDR3, as DNA: TGTGCCAGCACCAGACAGGGGGCGATCTCTGGGGCCAACGTCCTGACTTTC. Protein sequence: CASTRQGAISGANVLTF.

The chain is built from TRBV7-2 and TRBJ2-2; 7 bases line up with TRBD2. There are 15 residues in the CDR3. Per the germline V gene, CDR1 is SGHTA and CDR2 is FQGNSA. V lost 7 bases to trimming and J lost 1 base; unmatched junction nucleotides: 6. This chain's CDR3 is CASTAPSGNTGELFF. DNA for the CDR3: TGTGCCAGCACTGCCCCTAGCGGGAACACCGGGGAGCTGTTTTTT.

Only one count was recorded for this clone. This chain joins TRBV15 and TRBJ1-2; D gene ambiguous. Per germline, CDR1 LNHNV and CDR2 YYDKDF (reference sequence). CDR3 length: 15 residues. V dropped 4 bases and J dropped 5 bases, with 17 bases sitting between them. The CDR3 loop reads CATSITTAQGYGYTF. CDR3 DNA sequence: TGTGCCACCAGCATCACGACGGCCCAAGGGTATGGCTACACCTTC.

The rearrangement joins TRBV7-2 to TRBJ1-1, with D tentatively TRBD1 (6 bases). The CDR3 covers 14 residues. Trimming took 2 bases from V and 10 from J, leaving 17 bases between them. Germline V gene data show CDR1 as SGHTA and CDR2 as FQGNSA. The chain's CDR3 is CASSLMGTLARAFF. Here the CDR3 DNA reads TGTGCCAGCAGCTTAATGGGGACACTAGCTCGAGCTTTCTTT.

The chain combines TRBV19 with TRBJ2-2; 7 bases line up with TRBD1. This CDR3 comprises 16 residues. V lost 4 bases and J lost 5; bases outside the gene matches: 10. Germline V CDR1 and CDR2: LNHDA, SQIVND (reference sequence). The CDR3, as DNA: TGTGCCAGTAGTAGACCCGAGGGGGCATGGACCGGGGAGCTGTTTTTT. It translates to CASSRPEGAWTGELFF.

This sequence joins TRBV5-5 and TRBJ1-4; D possibly corresponds to TRBD1 (6 bases). CDR3 length equals 15 residues. Trimming took 2 bases from V and 7 from J, leaving 15 bases between them. Germline V CDR1 and CDR2: SGHKS, YYEKEE (reference sequence). The CDR3 DNA reads TGTGCCAGCAGCTTCGTGGGGGGGCAGACTGAAAAACTGTTTTTT. This translates into CASSFVGGQTEKLFF.

This clone has just one count. The J gene is TRBJ2-3, the V gene TRBV7-6; TRBD2 agrees at 10 bases. Germline assignment: CDR1 SGHVS and CDR2 FNYEAQ. V shed 6 bases and J 0 bases; nucleotides not matched to a gene: 3. CDR3 size: 15 residues. CDR3 DNA: TGTGCCAGCAGACAGACTAGCGGGAGCACAGATACGCAGTATTTT. Residues: CASRQTSGSTDTQYF.